Presented here are 24 T cell receptor beta chains from one specimen sequenced in a study of blood T cell repertoires in COVID-19. The repertoire was sequenced with immunoSEQ multiplex PCR; TCRdb's copy has only in-frame clones and lacks some. The sample holds over 110,000 clones, 84% seen once. The source material was peripheral blood. All receptors derive from a man aged 55 to 70 with active or convalescent COVID-19.

The rearrangement uses TRBV19 and TRBJ2-6; weak D call: TRBD1 (5 bases). The CDR3 totals 18 residues. In germline, CDR1 is LNHDA, CDR2 SQIVND (reference sequence). V shed 1 base and J shed 0 bases, with 13 bases lying between them. The CDR3 spells CASSIAETESSGANVLTF. CDR3 nucleotides: TGTGCCAGTAGTATAGCCGAGACAGAAAGCTCTGGGGCCAACGTCCTGACTTTC.

V usage is TRBV7-2 and J usage is TRBJ2-1, with a tentative D call TRBD2 (5 bases). This CDR3 is built from 15 residues. Trimming shortened V by 2 bases and J by 3 bases, and 11 bases separated the two germline ends. Germline loops: CDR1 SGHTA, CDR2 FQGNSA. Here the CDR3 DNA reads TGTGCCAGCAGCTTAAGTCCACTAGGCTACAATGAGCAGTTCTTC. The encoded protein is CASSLSPLGYNEQFF. Complete variable domain (other parts from reference TRBV7-2 and TRBJ2-1): GAGVSQSPSNKVTEKGKDVELRCDPISGHTALYWYRQSLGQGLEFLIYFQGNSAPDKSGLPSDRFSAERTGGSVSTLTIQRTQQEDSAVYLCASSLSPLGYNEQFFGPGTRLTVL.

This clone has only a few counts. The V gene is TRBV3-1 (or the pseudogene TRBV3-2), the J gene TRBJ1-1; the D is unclear. In germline, CDR1 is LGHDT, CDR2 YNNKEL (reference sequence). This CDR3 contains 13 residues. Trimming cost V 2 bases and J 6 bases, with 10 bases left between them. The CDR3 reads CASSQYDIPEAFF. The CDR3 DNA sequence: TGTGCCAGCAGCCAATACGACATCCCTGAAGCTTTCTTT.

The V gene is TRBV7-2, the J gene TRBJ1-5; D call uncertain. Per germline, CDR1 SGHTA and CDR2 FQGNSA. The CDR3 length is 17 residues. The V end lost 5 bases, the J end lost 0 bases, and 17 bases lay between the germline ends. For the CDR3, the DNA is TGTGCCAGCAGCCCGGCTTCAGGATTTCCTAGCAATCAGCCCCAGCATTTT. Amino acids: CASSPASGFPSNQPQHF.

This clone was detected once. The CDR3 DNA is TGTGCCACCCAAGGGGCCGCGAACACCGGGGAGCTGTTTTTT. Encoded protein: CATQGAANTGELFF. The rearrangement uses TRBV24-1 and TRBJ2-2, with D possibly matching TRBD1 (5 bases). Trimming pared 9 bases from V and 0 bases from J, leaving 10 bases between. Looked up from germline, CDR1 is KGHDR and CDR2 is SFDVKD. The CDR3 runs 14 residues.

The V and J genes are TRBV30 and TRBJ1-1; D ambiguous. Germline assignment: CDR1 GTSNPN and CDR2 SVGIG (reference sequence). V was shortened by 1 base and J by 0 bases, with 12 bases between the two germline ends. CDR3 length: 15 amino acids. The CDR3 DNA is TGTGCCTGGAGTGGAATGCGGAGTTTGAACACTGAAGCTTTCTTT. It yields the protein CAWSGMRSLNTEAFF.

In this sample, this clone turned up once. J is TRBJ1-6 and V is TRBV3-1 (or the pseudogene TRBV3-2), with D possibly matching TRBD1 (5 bases). Germline CDR1 LGHDT, CDR2 YNNKEL (reference sequence). V was clipped by 1 base and J by 7 bases, with 8 bases between them. The CDR3 runs to 14 residues. CDR3 in amino acids: CASSQARGNSPLHF. CDR3 nucleotide sequence: TGTGCCAGCAGCCAAGCCCGGGGGAATTCACCCCTCCACTTT.

The chain is built from TRBV7-2 and TRBJ1-6; D gene ambiguous. The CDR3 runs 11 residues. The germline gives CDR1 SGHTA, CDR2 FQGNSA. Trimming removed 5 bases from V and 7 bases from J, with 3 bases in between. The CDR3 DNA sequence: TGTGCCAGCAGCGAGAATTCACCCCTCCACTTT. Translating gives CASSENSPLHF.

This sequence joins TRBV5-8 and TRBJ2-1; 10 bases map to TRBD1. V shed 4 bases and J 6 bases; nucleotides not matched to a gene: 4. CDR1 SGHTS and CDR2 YDEGEE come from the germline V gene. The CDR3 is made up of 14 amino acids. The CDR3, as DNA: TGTGCCAGCAGCGTACGGGACAGGGGCAATGAGCAGTTCTTC. Translation gives CASSVRDRGNEQFF.

This clone was picked up one time. The chain is built from TRBV7-2 and TRBJ1-2, with 9 positions matching TRBD1. CDR3 length equals 15 residues. Germline-derived CDR1 and CDR2 are SGHTA and FQGNSA. The V segment lost 0 bases and the J segment 7 bases; nucleotides outside the gene matches: 6. CDR3 in amino acids: CASSLAGTGPFGYTF. The DNA for the CDR3 is TGTGCCAGCAGCTTAGCGGGGACAGGGCCTTTTGGCTACACCTTC.

The gene calls are TRBV5-5 and TRBJ2-3; tentatively, D is TRBD1 (7 bases). Germline V gene lookup returns CDR1 SGHKS and CDR2 YYEKEE (reference sequence). Trimming took 4 bases from V and 4 from J, leaving 13 bases between them. There are 14 residues in the CDR3. Written as DNA, the CDR3 is TGTGCCAGCAGCACCGCAGGGGGGCCAGATACGCAGTATTTT. This gives the protein CASSTAGGPDTQYF.

V usage is TRBV6-1 and J usage is TRBJ1-5; possible D gene TRBD1, 6 bases. Trimming removed 2 bases at V and 6 bases at J, with 11 bases between. Germline V gene lookup returns CDR1 MNHNS and CDR2 SASEGT. The CDR3 is 14 amino acids. CDR3 in DNA: TGTGCCAGCAGTGAAAGGGGGGAGGGTCAGCCCCAGCATTTT. Amino acid sequence: CASSERGEGQPQHF.

The genes are TRBV6-5 and TRBJ2-5; 7 nucleotides align to TRBD2. Trimming took 6 bases from V and 1 from J; bases not matched to a gene: 8. Germline assignment: CDR1 MNHEY and CDR2 SVGAGI. CDR3 length: 15 amino acids. CDR3 amino acids: CASRSEVAGQETQYF. Written as DNA, the CDR3 is TGTGCCAGCAGATCTGAAGTAGCGGGCCAAGAGACCCAGTACTTC.

A single count supports this clone. The chain is built from TRBV5-1 and TRBJ1-3; D gene uncertain. From germline, CDR1 is SGHRS and CDR2 YFSETQ. Trimming removed 0 bases at V and 4 bases at J, with 5 bases between. The CDR3 is made up of 13 amino acids. This CDR3 reads CASSLVSGNTIYF. Written as DNA, the CDR3 is TGCGCCAGCAGCTTGGTATCGGGAAACACCATATATTTT. Variable domain in full (rest from reference TRBV5-1 and TRBJ1-3): KAGVTQTPRYLIKTRGQQVTLSCSPISGHRSVSWYQQTPGQGLQFLFEYFSETQRNKGNFPGRFSGRQFSNSRSEMNVSTLELGDSALYLCASSLVSGNTIYFGEGSWLTVV.

The chain is built from TRBV4-3 and TRBJ2-4; perhaps TRBD1 as D (5 bases). Germline V gene sequence: CDR1 LGHNA, CDR2 YSLEER. Trimming stripped 0 bases from V and 2 bases from J, with 17 bases between. CDR3 length: 18 amino acids. CDR3 DNA: TGCGCCAGCAGCCAAGATCTGGGGCAGCTTAGAACCAAAAACATTCAGTACTTC. This translates into CASSQDLGQLRTKNIQYF.

The CDR3 region has the DNA TGTGCCAGCAGTAAGGGACATATGAACACCGGGGAGCTGTTTTTT. Translating it yields CASSKGHMNTGELFF. V usage is TRBV6-4 and J usage is TRBJ2-2; possible D gene TRBD1, 6 bases. This CDR3 comprises 15 residues. Germline V gene sequence: CDR1 MRHNA, CDR2 SNTAGT. With 5 bases removed from V and 1 base from J, the gap between germline ends came to 11 bases.

This clone was found once. The rearrangement uses TRBV5-1 and TRBJ2-2; tentative D call: TRBD1 (5 bases). The CDR3 consists of 16 residues. Trimming left V 3 bases short and J 0 bases short, with 12 bases between. Per germline, CDR1 SGHRS and CDR2 YFSETQ. The CDR3 DNA sequence: TGCGCCAGCAGCTCGAAAGGGGCCTCGAACACCGGGGAGCTGTTTTTT. Translating it yields CASSSKGASNTGELFF.

This clone was observed a handful of times. This chain connects TRBV4-3 to TRBJ1-1; TRBD1 matches at 7 bases. The CDR3 spans 15 residues. V lost 4 bases, J lost 2 bases, and 7 bases stayed unmatched. Germline V gene data show CDR1 as LGHNA and CDR2 as YSLEER. Here the CDR3 DNA reads TGCGCCAGCAGCCGCGAACAGGGGACCAACACTGAAGCTTTCTTT. It translates to CASSREQGTNTEAFF.

This chain uses TRBV7-8 with TRBJ2-7; 7 bases align to TRBD1. The CDR3 extends over 13 amino acids. The ends lost 4 bases at V and 6 bases at J; junction bases unmatched: 6. Per germline, CDR1 SGHVS and CDR2 FQNEAQ. CDR3 DNA sequence: TGTGCCAGCAGCTCACCGGGACAGCGCGAGCAGTACTTC. It specifies CASSSPGQREQYF.

This clone has just a few counts. J is TRBJ2-1 and V is TRBV11-3; TRBD1 is a possible D gene (6 bases). The germline CDR1 and CDR2 sequences are SGHNT and YENEEA. This CDR3 is built from 16 residues. Trimming shortened V by 1 base and J by 7 bases, and 17 bases separated the two germline ends. The CDR3 loop is CASSLVGTQRGNEQFF. The CDR3, as DNA: TGTGCCAGCAGCTTAGTTGGGACCCAGAGGGGGAATGAGCAGTTCTTC.

The chain recombines TRBV9 with TRBJ2-2; TRBD2 matches 14 bases. J was trimmed by 6 bases and V by 2 bases; bases with no gene match: 6. The CDR3 extends over 17 amino acids. The germline V gene has CDR1 SGDLS and CDR2 YYNGEE. The CDR3 is CASSVTSGGAVSGELFF. Here the CDR3 DNA reads TGTGCCAGCAGCGTGACTAGCGGGGGGGCTGTATCCGGGGAGCTGTTTTTT.

The chain recombines TRBV25-1 with TRBJ1-1; 10 bases match TRBD1. Germline V gene lookup returns CDR1 MGHDK and CDR2 SYGVNS. The CDR3 has 15 residues. With 5 bases clipped from V and 1 base from J, the junction kept 4 bases outside the gene matches. The CDR3 region is CASSPRDRGNTEAFF. The CDR3 DNA is TGTGCCAGCAGTCCCAGGGACAGGGGGAACACTGAAGCTTTCTTT.

The rearrangement joins TRBV7-9 to TRBJ1-4; D remains unclear. V lost 0 bases, J lost 0 bases, and 11 bases lay in between. The CDR3 runs 17 residues. Germline V gene lookup returns CDR1 SEHNR and CDR2 FQNEAQ (reference sequence). The CDR3 coding sequence is TGTGCCAGCAGCTTAGCACAGATCGTTGCAACTAATGAAAAACTGTTTTTT. Encoded protein: CASSLAQIVATNEKLFF.

The rearrangement uses TRBV12-3 or TRBV12-4 and TRBJ2-7; D unresolved. Deletions cut 5 bases from V and 6 bases from J, with 11 bases between. The CDR3 is 12 amino acids. Here the CDR3 DNA reads TGTGCCAGCAGTGTAACTGGTATCGAGCAGTACGTC. Protein product: CASSVTGIEQYV.